These 16 T cell receptor beta chains share one sample of origin, sequenced in a study of blood T cell repertoires in COVID-19. Repertoires were generated with immunoSEQ multiplex PCR, while TCRdb's copy carries only in-frame clones and drops some. The sample includes roughly 80,000 clones, around 82% seen only once; the top ten take less than 25%. Source material: peripheral blood. Receptor source: a human donor in a cohort sampled during active COVID-19.

The chain joins TRBV7-8 to TRBJ2-1, with TRBD1 matching over 8 bases. This CDR3 has 15 residues. The germline V gene encodes CDR1 SGHVS and CDR2 FQNEAQ. The V gene end was trimmed by 2 bases and the J gene end by 7 bases; junction bases not matched to a gene: 7. In nucleotides, the CDR3 is TGTGCCAGCAGCTTAAACAGGGGGTCGAGGAATGAGCAGTTCTTC. Its protein is CASSLNRGSRNEQFF. Full variable domain (outside the CDR3, taken from reference TRBV7-8 and TRBJ2-1): GAGVSQSPRYKVAKRGQDVALRCDPISGHVSLFWYQQALGQGPEFLTYFQNEAQLDKSGLPSDRFFAERPEGSVSTLKIQRTQQEDSAVYLCASSLNRGSRNEQFFGPGTRLTVL.

In this sample, this clone turned up a few times. V is TRBV6-4 and J is TRBJ2-6, with D unclear. This CDR3 region has 15 residues. CDR1 MRHNA and CDR2 SNTAGT come from the germline V gene. Deletions cut 0 bases from V and 3 bases from J, with 6 bases between. The chain's CDR3 is CASSDSPYGANVLTF. CDR3 DNA: TGTGCCAGCAGTGACTCGCCCTATGGGGCCAACGTCCTGACTTTC.

V gene TRBV9 combines with J gene TRBJ1-3, with D possibly TRBD1 on 5 matching bases. With 0 bases removed from V and 3 bases from J, the gap between germline ends came to 10 bases. The CDR3 extends over 15 amino acids. CDR1 and CDR2 from the germline V gene are SGDLS and YYNGEE. CDR3 nucleotides: TGTGCCAGCAGCGTAGGGGCGGGGGTTGGAAACACCATATATTTT. It codes for CASSVGAGVGNTIYF.

The chain joins TRBV11-2 to TRBJ2-7; 11 nucleotides agree with TRBD2. V gave up 4 bases and J gave up 1 base; unmatched junction bases: 9. CDR1 and CDR2 (germline): SGHAT, FQNNGV. This CDR3 has 17 residues. CDR3 sequence (DNA): TGTGCCAGCAGCTCCCCGCCACTAGCGGGGGTTTCCTACGAGCAGTACTTC. It yields the protein CASSSPPLAGVSYEQYF. The full variable domain, in which reference TRBV11-2 and TRBJ2-7 provide the parts outside the CDR3, is EAGVAQSPRYKIIEKRQSVAFWCNPISGHATLYWYQQILGQGPKLLIQFQNNGVVDDSQLPKDRFSAERLKGVDSTLKIQPAKLEDSAVYLCASSSPPLAGVSYEQYFGPGTRLTVT.

This sequence joins TRBV3-1 (or the pseudogene TRBV3-2) and TRBJ2-1; 11 nucleotides align to TRBD2. This CDR3 region has 15 residues. J gave up 6 bases and V 5 bases, and 6 bases lay outside the gene matches. Germline CDR1 LGHDT, CDR2 YNNKEL (reference sequence). Here the CDR3 DNA reads TGTGCCAGCAGCGCTGGGACTAGCGGCCTCAATGAGCAGTTCTTC. Its protein is CASSAGTSGLNEQFF.

The V and J genes are TRBV5-1 and TRBJ1-1; the D is unclear. Trimming took off 0 bases at V and 1 base at J, with 7 bases between the two ends. Germline CDR1 SGHRS, CDR2 YFSETQ. The CDR3 totals 14 residues. CDR3 coding DNA: TGCGCCAGCAGCTTGGCCCCGGGGAACACTGAAGCTTTCTTT. This codes for CASSLAPGNTEAFF.

The rearrangement uses TRBV7-9 and TRBJ1-1; D remains ambiguous. Germline CDR1 SEHNR, CDR2 FQNEAQ (reference sequence). CDR3 length: 13 residues. V shed 5 bases and J shed 1 base, with 8 bases lying between them. The CDR3 bases are TGTGCCAGCAGCCGTGGAGGGAACACTGAAGCTTTCTTT. This sequence encodes CASSRGGNTEAFF.

This clone has a single count. The chain links TRBV7-8 to TRBJ1-4, with 8 bases lining up with TRBD1. V was pared by 6 bases and J by 0 bases, with 6 bases of the junction left unmatched. The CDR3 totals 16 residues. Looked up from germline, CDR1 is SGHVS and CDR2 is FQNEAQ. CDR3 region: CASRKQGVATNEKLFF. CDR3 coding DNA: TGTGCCAGCAGAAAACAGGGGGTTGCAACTAATGAAAAACTGTTTTTT.

The chain joins TRBV15 to TRBJ2-1, with D possibly being TRBD1 (6 bases). The V and J ends lost 0 bases and 4 bases respectively, with 13 bases between them. This CDR3 region has 16 residues. The germline V gene has CDR1 LNHNV and CDR2 YYDKDF (reference sequence). The CDR3 sequence: CATSRDGRTEYNEQFF. CDR3 in DNA: TGTGCCACCAGCAGAGATGGGCGGACAGAATACAATGAGCAGTTCTTC. Full variable domain (remainder filled in from reference TRBV15 and TRBJ2-1): DAMVIQNPRYQVTQFGKPVTLSCSQTLNHNVMYWYQQKSSQAPKLLFHYYDKDFNNEADTPDNFQSRRPNTSFCFLDIRSPGLGDTAMYLCATSRDGRTEYNEQFFGPGTRLTVL.

The rearrangement uses TRBV28 and TRBJ1-5; no clear D gene. The CDR3 is made up of 15 amino acids. Trimming pared 3 bases from V and 1 base from J, leaving 10 bases between. CDR1 MDHEN and CDR2 SYDVKM come from the germline V gene. The CDR3 nucleotides read TGTGCCAGCAGTTTGAGGCACCAAAGCAATCAGCCCCAGCATTTT. Translation: CASSLRHQSNQPQHF. Together with reference TRBV28 and TRBJ1-5, the CDR3 gives the full variable domain: DVKVTQSSRYLVKRTGEKVFLECVQDMDHENMFWYRQDPGLGLRLIYFSYDVKMKEKGDIPEGYSVSREKKERFSLILESASTNQTSMYLCASSLRHQSNQPQHFGDGTRLSIL.

This sequence joins TRBV5-1 and TRBJ2-1, with D uncertain. V was shortened by 6 bases and J by 2 bases, with 18 bases between the two germline ends. CDR1 and CDR2 (germline): SGHRS, YFSETQ. CDR3 length: 16 amino acids. For the CDR3, the DNA is TGCGCCAGCAACATGGTCGGCAGGCAAACCTACAATGAGCAGTTCTTC. Residues: CASNMVGRQTYNEQFF.

V is TRBV28 and J is TRBJ2-1; 14 positions agree with TRBD2. The CDR3 extends over 16 amino acids. Germline V gene lookup returns CDR1 MDHEN and CDR2 SYDVKM. J was trimmed by 7 bases and V by 11 bases; bases with no gene match: 13. The CDR3 DNA reads as TGTGCCTGCGACACACGGACTAGCGGGGGGAAGAATGAGCAGTTCTTC. This codes for CACDTRTSGGKNEQFF. Variable domain in full (rest from reference TRBV28 and TRBJ2-1): DVKVTQSSRYLVKRTGEKVFLECVQDMDHENMFWYRQDPGLGLRLIYFSYDVKMKEKGDIPEGYSVSREKKERFSLILESASTNQTSMYLCACDTRTSGGKNEQFFGPGTRLTVL.

The rearrangement links TRBV6-6 to TRBJ1-2; D not certain. This CDR3 has 14 amino acids. Per the germline V gene, CDR1 is MNHNY and CDR2 is SVGAGI (reference sequence). V gave up 6 bases and J gave up 3 bases, with 14 bases separating them. CDR3 nucleotide sequence: TGTGCCAGCAGCTCGGGAGTGGGTTACTATGGCTACACCTTC. Translating gives CASSSGVGYYGYTF.

The rearrangement links TRBV5-1 to TRBJ2-3, with 12 bases matching TRBD2. V lost 3 bases, J lost 0 bases, and 8 bases stayed unmatched. The CDR3 covers 18 residues. Germline CDR1 and CDR2: SGHRS and YFSETQ. CDR3 nucleotide sequence: TGCGCCAGCAGCTACACTAGCGGGGGGACCTCTAGCACAGATACGCAGTATTTT. Protein: CASSYTSGGTSSTDTQYF.

The chain has TRBV19 and TRBJ1-4; 8 bases are shared with TRBD1. Germline trimming cut 6 bases from V and 7 bases from J; bases unmatched to any gene: 10. Looked up from germline, CDR1 is LNHDA and CDR2 is SQIVND (reference sequence). This CDR3 is built from 15 residues. CDR3 nucleotide sequence: TGTGCCAGTAGGTCTACAGGGGGAAGGGGTGAAAAACTGTTTTTT. This sequence encodes CASRSTGGRGEKLFF.

The chain's CDR3 is CASSGGDRGQPQHF. In DNA form, the CDR3 reads TGTGCCAGCAGTGGCGGGGACAGGGGTCAGCCCCAGCATTTT. The V gene is TRBV2, the J gene TRBJ1-5; 10 nucleotides agree with TRBD1. The CDR3 consists of 14 residues. Germline loops: CDR1 SNHLY, CDR2 FYNNEI. The J segment lost 6 bases and the V segment lost 4 bases, leaving 3 bases of the junction unmatched.